This passage covers 21 T cell receptor beta chains from one sample sequenced in a study of cytotoxic CD8 clonotypes in ibrutinib-treated CLL. This table comes from immunoSEQ multiplex PCR, and its TCRdb copy is limited to in-frame clones, with some not included. The data hold under 150,000 clones, with roughly 80% observed a single time. This sample comprised PBMCs, obtained after 24 months of ibrutinib treatment. These receptors originate from a human donor with chronic lymphocytic leukemia.

This CDR3 reads CASSLDGGTYGYTF. CDR3 nucleotide sequence: TGCGCCAGCAGCTTGGACGGGGGGACCTATGGCTACACCTTC. The chain is built from TRBV5-1 and TRBJ1-2; D might be TRBD1 (5 bases). The germline V and J ends were trimmed by 0 bases and 4 bases, with 10 bases remaining between them. This CDR3 spans 14 amino acids. Germline V CDR1 and CDR2: SGHRS, YFSETQ.

The chain carries TRBV2 and TRBJ1-6; D may be TRBD1 (5 bases). Germline V gene data show CDR1 as SNHLY and CDR2 as FYNNEI. The CDR3 loop spans 13 amino acids. V was trimmed by 4 bases and J by 10 bases, leaving 11 bases between them. CDR3: CASSGGFGSPLHF. CDR3 coding DNA: TGTGCCAGCAGTGGGGGGTTCGGGTCACCCCTCCACTTT.

The J gene is TRBJ2-3, the V gene TRBV9, with D possibly TRBD2 on 6 matching bases. This CDR3 is built from 14 residues. In germline, CDR1 is SGDLS, CDR2 YYNGEE. Trimming took off 1 base at V and 11 bases at J, with 17 bases between the two ends. The CDR3: CASSVNTGEIGQYF. As DNA, the CDR3 is TGTGCCAGCAGCGTAAATACGGGAGAAATTGGGCAGTATTTT.

V and J are TRBV6-1 and TRBJ1-2, with 7 bases aligning to TRBD1. J lost 5 bases, V lost 7 bases, and 1 base had no gene match. CDR1 and CDR2 from the germline V gene are MNHNS and SASEGT. The CDR3 contains 11 residues. This CDR3 is CASTTGYGYTF. CDR3 bases: TGTGCCAGCACGACAGGGTATGGCTACACCTTC.

This clone was counted a single time. The V call is TRBV30, the J call TRBJ1-6; D unclear. CDR3 length equals 13 residues. V was shortened by 1 base and J by 7 bases, with 8 bases between the two germline ends. Germline V CDR1 and CDR2: GTSNPN, SVGIG (reference sequence). CDR3: CAWSEGFNSPLHF. The CDR3 DNA follows: TGTGCCTGGAGTGAAGGGTTCAATTCACCCCTCCACTTT.

V is TRBV7-9 and J is TRBJ2-7; no definite D call. This CDR3 is built from 13 residues. V shed 4 bases and J shed 2 bases, with 9 bases lying between them. Germline assignment: CDR1 SEHNR and CDR2 FQNEAQ (reference sequence). The CDR3 region has the DNA TGTGCCAGCAGCTCCGGACCAACCTACGAGCAGTACTTC. Encoded protein: CASSSGPTYEQYF. Full variable domain (missing parts from reference TRBV7-9 and TRBJ2-7): DTGVSQNPRHKITKRGQNVTFRCDPISEHNRLYWYRQTLGQGPEFLTYFQNEAQLEKSRLLSDRFSAERPKGSFSTLEIQRTEQGDSAMYLCASSSGPTYEQYFGPGTRLTVT.

The V gene is TRBV25-1, the J gene TRBJ2-1; 10 nucleotides match TRBD1. The CDR3 consists of 15 residues. CDR1 MGHDK and CDR2 SYGVNS come from the germline V gene. With 5 bases clipped from V and 9 bases from J, the junction kept 10 bases outside the gene matches. CDR3 loop: CASSSGQGPLGEQFF. CDR3 sequence (DNA): TGTGCCAGCAGTTCGGGACAGGGGCCTCTCGGTGAGCAGTTCTTC.

The chain has TRBV7-9 and TRBJ1-4, with 8 bases identical to TRBD1. V gave up 3 bases and J gave up 8 bases; unmatched junction bases: 14. The CDR3 is 17 amino acids. Per germline, CDR1 SEHNR and CDR2 FQNEAQ (reference sequence). The CDR3 here is CASSFSRDRSMEEKLFF. The CDR3 DNA is TGTGCCAGCAGCTTTAGTCGGGACAGGAGCATGGAGGAAAAACTGTTTTTT.

This clone has just a few counts. This chain connects TRBV10-3 to TRBJ1-5; a weak D match, TRBD1 (6 bases). CDR3 length equals 12 residues. Trimming cost V 10 bases and J 3 bases, with 10 bases left between them. Germline-derived CDR1 and CDR2 are ENHRY and SYGVKD. The CDR3 reads CATQGSNQPQHF. CDR3 bases: TGTGCCACTCAGGGGTCCAATCAGCCCCAGCATTTT.

The rearrangement links TRBV7-2 to TRBJ2-1; perhaps TRBD1 as D (6 bases). CDR3 length equals 15 residues. Trimming cost V 1 base and J 2 bases, with 9 bases left between them. Germline CDR1 is SGHTA and CDR2 is FQGNSA. CDR3 amino acids: CASSLGPGAYNEQFF. The CDR3 nucleotides are TGTGCCAGCAGCTTAGGTCCAGGGGCCTACAATGAGCAGTTCTTC.

The rearrangement uses TRBV5-1 and TRBJ2-2, with 9 positions matching TRBD1. The V and J ends lost 4 bases and 4 bases, in that order; junction bases with no gene match: 5. There are 15 residues in the CDR3. Germline CDR1 is SGHRS and CDR2 is YFSETQ. The CDR3 region has the DNA TGCGCCAGCAGCCTGGGGACAGGGTCCACCGGGGAGCTGTTTTTT. Protein: CASSLGTGSTGELFF.

The chain links TRBV7-2 to TRBJ2-1; D remains unclear. The ends were cut back, 0 bases at V and 9 bases at J, with 6 bases in the middle. CDR3 length: 12 amino acids. Germline V gives CDR1 SGHTA, CDR2 FQGNSA. DNA of the CDR3: TGTGCCAGCAGCTTAGCTTCTGGTGAGCAGTTCTTC. Its translation is CASSLASGEQFF.

The genes are TRBV10-3 and TRBJ1-3; 9 bases align to TRBD1. The germline CDR1 and CDR2 sequences are ENHRY and SYGVKD. Germline trimming cut 3 bases from V and 7 bases from J; bases unmatched to any gene: 10. This CDR3 contains 16 residues. The CDR3 nucleotides read TGTGCCATCAGTGATTGGGGGACAGGGTTGTTCAACACCATATATTTT. Translating gives CAISDWGTGLFNTIYF.

This chain links TRBV2 with TRBJ1-4; the D is unclear. V gave up 10 bases and J gave up 8 bases, with 11 bases separating them. From germline, CDR1 is SNHLY and CDR2 FYNNEI. The CDR3 covers 11 residues. CDR3 nucleotide sequence: TGTGCCATCGAGGTGGGAGAAAAACTGTTTTTT. Amino acids: CAIEVGEKLFF. The full variable domain, rest sourced from reference TRBV2 and TRBJ1-4, is EPEVTQTPSHQVTQMGQEVILRCVPISNHLYFYWYRQILGQKVEFLVSFYNNEISEKSEIFDDQFSVERPDGSNFTLKIRSTKLEDSAMYFCAIEVGEKLFFGSGTQLSVL.

The rearrangement links TRBV20-1 to TRBJ1-5; no definite D call. The CDR3 spans 11 residues. Germline V gene data show CDR1 as DFQATT and CDR2 as SNEGSKA (reference sequence). Trimming shortened V by 1 base and J by 6 bases, and 4 bases separated the two germline ends. CDR3 residues: CSARGTQPQHF. The CDR3, as DNA: TGCAGTGCTAGAGGAACTCAGCCCCAGCATTTT.

The V gene is TRBV2, the J gene TRBJ1-4; TRBD1 is a possible D gene (6 bases). Germline CDR1 is SNHLY and CDR2 is FYNNEI. This CDR3 contains 16 residues. Trimming removed 0 bases from V and 1 base from J, with 9 bases in between. The CDR3 nucleotides read TGTGCCAGCAGTGAAGCGAGGACAGAAACTAATGAAAAACTGTTTTTT. This translates into CASSEARTETNEKLFF.

The V gene is TRBV19, the J gene TRBJ2-2; weak D call: TRBD1 (6 bases). The germline gives CDR1 LNHDA, CDR2 SQIVND (reference sequence). The V and J ends lost 9 bases and 5 bases respectively, with 10 bases between them. CDR3 length: 12 residues. For the CDR3, the DNA is TGTGCCAGCTCCAGGGGTACCGGGGAGCTGTTTTTT. Amino acid sequence: CASSRGTGELFF.

CDR3 sequence: CASSRDWGIYF. The CDR3 nucleotides read TGTGCCAGCAGCCGGGACTGGGGCATATATTTT. V gene TRBV6-6 combines with J gene TRBJ1-3; possible D gene TRBD1, 5 bases. Between the trimmed V and J ends, which lost 6 bases and 12 bases, there was a span of 12 bases. Germline loops: CDR1 MNHNY, CDR2 SVGAGI (reference sequence). The CDR3 has 11 residues.

This chain links TRBV9 with TRBJ1-1; D uncertain. CDR1 is SGDLS and CDR2 is YYNGEE in the germline V gene. The CDR3 is made up of 14 amino acids. The V end was cut by 2 bases, the J end by 1 base, with 9 bases between. CDR3 in amino acids: CASSVVPANTEAFF. For the CDR3, the DNA is TGTGCCAGCAGCGTGGTCCCCGCGAACACTGAAGCTTTCTTT.

The V call is TRBV30, the J call TRBJ1-1; D not resolved. CDR3 length: 16 amino acids. Trimming left V 1 base short and J 0 bases short, with 15 bases between. CDR1 is GTSNPN, CDR2 SVGIG, per germline (reference sequence). The CDR3 DNA is TGTGCCTGGAGTGGATTGGGTTTCCTGATGAACACTGAAGCTTTCTTT. Encoded protein: CAWSGLGFLMNTEAFF.

This clone was observed once. This chain uses TRBV6-6 with TRBJ1-2; maybe TRBD1 (6 bases). Per the germline V gene, CDR1 is MNHNY and CDR2 is SVGAGI (reference sequence). V was pared by 2 bases and J by 4 bases, with 11 bases between. The CDR3 is 14 amino acids. The CDR3 sequence is CASSYTGQVYGYTF. The DNA for the CDR3 is TGTGCCAGCAGTTACACGGGACAAGTCTATGGCTACACCTTC.